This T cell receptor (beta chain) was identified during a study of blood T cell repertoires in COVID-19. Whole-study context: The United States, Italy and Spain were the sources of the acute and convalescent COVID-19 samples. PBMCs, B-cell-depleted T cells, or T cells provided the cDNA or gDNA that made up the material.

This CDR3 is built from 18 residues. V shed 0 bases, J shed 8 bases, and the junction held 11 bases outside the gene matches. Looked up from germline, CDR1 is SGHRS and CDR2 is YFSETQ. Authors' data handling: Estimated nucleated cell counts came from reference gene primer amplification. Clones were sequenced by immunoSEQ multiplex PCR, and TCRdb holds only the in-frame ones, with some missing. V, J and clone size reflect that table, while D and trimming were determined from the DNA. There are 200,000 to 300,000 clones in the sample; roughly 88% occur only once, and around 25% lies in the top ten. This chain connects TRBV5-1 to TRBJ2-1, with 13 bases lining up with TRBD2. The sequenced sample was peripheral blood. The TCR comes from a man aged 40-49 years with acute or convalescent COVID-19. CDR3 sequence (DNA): TGCGCCAGCAGCTTGGGGACTAGCGGGAGAAATGGTGTGGATGAGCAGTTCTTC. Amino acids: CASSLGTSGRNGVDEQFF.